This TCR beta chain was observed in a study of blood T cell repertoires in COVID-19. The wider study: Some COVID-19 samples were acute and others convalescent; all came from the United States, Italy and Spain. T cells, B-cell-depleted T cells, or PBMCs supplied cDNA or gDNA.

CDR3 length equals 15 residues. V lost 3 bases to trimming and J lost 0 bases; unmatched junction nucleotides: 7. Germline lookup yields CDR1 GTSNPN and CDR2 SVGIG (reference sequence). Authors' analysis steps: By means of reference gene primer amplification, nucleated cell counts were estimated. Clones were read by immunoSEQ multiplex PCR, and TCRdb kept only the in-frame ones, dropping some. The DNA gave D and trimming, while V, J and clone size come from that table. This table has about 140,000 clones, more than 60% appearing once. The gene calls are TRBV30 and TRBJ1-1; 7 positions match TRBD1. The sample taken for sequencing was peripheral blood. The TCR comes from a woman aged 50 to 60 with active or convalescent COVID-19. The DNA for the CDR3 is TGTGCCTGGAGCGGTACCGGACAGGTGAACACTGAAGCTTTCTTT. Translation gives CAWSGTGQVNTEAFF.